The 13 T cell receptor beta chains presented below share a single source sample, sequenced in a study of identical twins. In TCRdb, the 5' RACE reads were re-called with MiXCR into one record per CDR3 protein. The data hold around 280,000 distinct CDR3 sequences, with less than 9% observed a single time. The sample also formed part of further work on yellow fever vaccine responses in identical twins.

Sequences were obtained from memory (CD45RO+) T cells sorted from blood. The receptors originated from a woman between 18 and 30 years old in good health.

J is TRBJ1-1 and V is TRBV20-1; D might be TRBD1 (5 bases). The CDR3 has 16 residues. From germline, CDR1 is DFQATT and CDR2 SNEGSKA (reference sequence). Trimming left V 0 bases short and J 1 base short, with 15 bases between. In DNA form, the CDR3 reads TGCAGTGCTAGAGATTATGTGACAGCCTGGAACACTGAAGCTTTCTTT. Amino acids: CSARDYVTAWNTEAFF.

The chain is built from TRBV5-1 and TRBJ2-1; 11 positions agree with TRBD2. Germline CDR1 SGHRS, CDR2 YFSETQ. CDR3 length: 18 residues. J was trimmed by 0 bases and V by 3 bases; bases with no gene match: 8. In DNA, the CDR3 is TGCGCCAGCAGCTCTGCGGTAGCGGGGGGGAGCTCCTACAATGAGCAGTTCTTC. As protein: CASSSAVAGGSSYNEQFF.

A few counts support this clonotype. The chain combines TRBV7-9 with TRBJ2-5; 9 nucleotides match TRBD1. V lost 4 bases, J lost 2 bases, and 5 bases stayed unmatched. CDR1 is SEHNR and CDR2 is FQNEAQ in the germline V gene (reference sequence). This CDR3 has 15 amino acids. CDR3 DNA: TGTGCCAGCAGCTGGGGACAGGGCGTACAAGAGACCCAGTACTTC. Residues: CASSWGQGVQETQYF.

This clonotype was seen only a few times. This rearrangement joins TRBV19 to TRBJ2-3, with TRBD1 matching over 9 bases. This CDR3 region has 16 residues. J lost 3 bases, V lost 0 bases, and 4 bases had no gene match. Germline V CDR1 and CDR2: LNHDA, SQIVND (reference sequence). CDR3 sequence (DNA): TGTGCCAGTAGTATAGATTGGGGACAGGGAACAGATACGCAGTATTTT. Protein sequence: CASSIDWGQGTDTQYF.

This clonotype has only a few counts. DNA for the CDR3: TGTGCCAGCAGCCAAGAACTAAATTGGGGACAGGCAATACCAGATACGCAGTATTTT. Protein: CASSQELNWGQAIPDTQYF. This rearrangement joins TRBV4-2 to TRBJ2-3; 8 nucleotides match TRBD1. This CDR3 region has 19 residues. CDR1 LGHNA and CDR2 YNFKEQ come from the germline V gene. V dropped 0 bases and J dropped 4; count of bases not matched to a gene: 15.

The CDR3 nucleotides are TGCGCCAGCAGCTTGGGAGGGGACAATTCGCCCCGGGGCTACACCTTC. It yields the protein CASSLGGDNSPRGYTF. The chain uses TRBV5-1 and TRBJ1-2; a possible D gene is TRBD1 (6 bases). This CDR3 comprises 16 residues. V lost 0 bases to trimming and J lost 8 bases, with 20 bases between them. Germline CDR1 and CDR2: SGHRS and YFSETQ.

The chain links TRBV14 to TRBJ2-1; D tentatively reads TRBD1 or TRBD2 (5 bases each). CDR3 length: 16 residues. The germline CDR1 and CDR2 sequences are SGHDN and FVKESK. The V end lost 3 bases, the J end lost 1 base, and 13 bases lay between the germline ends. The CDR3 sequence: CASSHYGTVSYNEQFF. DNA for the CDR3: TGTGCCAGCAGCCATTATGGGACCGTATCCTACAATGAGCAGTTCTTC.

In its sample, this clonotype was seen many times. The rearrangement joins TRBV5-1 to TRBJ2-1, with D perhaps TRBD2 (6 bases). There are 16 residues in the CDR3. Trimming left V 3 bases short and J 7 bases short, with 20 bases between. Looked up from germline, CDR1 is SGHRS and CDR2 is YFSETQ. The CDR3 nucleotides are TGCGCCAGCAGCTCTCGACAATCGTGGGAGGATAATGAGCAGTTCTTC. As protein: CASSSRQSWEDNEQFF.

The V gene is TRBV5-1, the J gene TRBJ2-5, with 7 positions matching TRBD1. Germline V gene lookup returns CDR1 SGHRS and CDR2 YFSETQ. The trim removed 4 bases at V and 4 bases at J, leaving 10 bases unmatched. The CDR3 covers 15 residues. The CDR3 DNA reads TGCGCCAGCAGCAAGACAGGGATTGGGGGAGAGACCCAGTACTTC. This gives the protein CASSKTGIGGETQYF.

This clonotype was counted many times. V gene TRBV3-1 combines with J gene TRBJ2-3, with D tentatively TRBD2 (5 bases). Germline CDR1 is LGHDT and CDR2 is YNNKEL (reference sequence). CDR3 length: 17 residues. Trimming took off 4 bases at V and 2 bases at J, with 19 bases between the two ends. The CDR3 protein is CASSRRWAEVDTDTQYF. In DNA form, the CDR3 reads TGTGCCAGCAGCCGCAGATGGGCGGAGGTGGACACAGATACGCAGTATTTT.

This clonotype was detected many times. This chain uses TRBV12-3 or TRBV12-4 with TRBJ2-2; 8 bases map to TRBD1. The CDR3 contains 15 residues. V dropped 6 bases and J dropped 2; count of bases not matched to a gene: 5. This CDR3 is CASSFGTGNTGELFF. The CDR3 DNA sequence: TGTGCCAGCAGCTTCGGGACAGGAAACACCGGGGAGCTGTTTTTT.

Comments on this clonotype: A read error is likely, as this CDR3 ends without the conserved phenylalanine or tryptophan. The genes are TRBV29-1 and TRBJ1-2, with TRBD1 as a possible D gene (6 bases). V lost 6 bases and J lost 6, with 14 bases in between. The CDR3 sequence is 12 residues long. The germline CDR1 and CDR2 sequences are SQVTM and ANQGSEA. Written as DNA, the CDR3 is TGCAGCGTCGCGGACAGAGGCGATGGCTACACCCTC. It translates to CSVADRGDGYTL.

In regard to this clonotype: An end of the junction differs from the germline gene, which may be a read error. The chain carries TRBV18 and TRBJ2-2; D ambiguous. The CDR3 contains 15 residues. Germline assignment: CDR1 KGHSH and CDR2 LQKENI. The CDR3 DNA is TGTGCCAGCGCACCACCGTTTAGGAACACCGGGGAGCTGTTTTTT. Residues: CASAPPFRNTGELFF. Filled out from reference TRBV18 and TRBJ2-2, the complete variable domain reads NAGVMQNPRHLVRRRGQEARLRCSPMKGHSHVYWYRQLPEEGLKFMVYLQKENIIDESGMPKERFSAEFPKEGPSILRIQQVVRGDSAAYFCASAPPFRNTGELFFGEGSRLTVL.